The 11 T cell receptor beta chains given below trace back to one sample, sequenced in a study of beta chain features in type 1 diabetes. Sequencing targeted expressed TCRB transcripts, as all isolated RNA had been reverse transcribed. Data came from immunoSEQ multiplex PCR; TCRdb stores just in-frame clones and leaves some out. In the table there are roughly 500,000 clones, 30% of which are singletons. The sample consisted of naive CD4+ T cells from blood. The receptors stem from a man aged 18 to 35 in good health.

This chain connects TRBV28 to TRBJ2-2; D not resolved. The germline gives CDR1 MDHEN, CDR2 SYDVKM. Trimming took 6 bases from V and 3 from J, leaving 5 bases between them. The CDR3 sequence is 12 residues long. CDR3 coding DNA: TGTGCCAGCAGGAGCTACACCGGGGAGCTGTTTTTT. Translation gives CASRSYTGELFF. Supplemented by reference TRBV28 and TRBJ2-2, the full variable domain reads DVKVTQSSRYLVKRTGEKVFLECVQDMDHENMFWYRQDPGLGLRLIYFSYDVKMKEKGDIPEGYSVSREKKERFSLILESASTNQTSMYLCASRSYTGELFFGEGSRLTVL.

This clone turned up a few times. The gene calls are TRBV9 and TRBJ1-1; D remains ambiguous. V shed 3 bases and J shed 1 base, with 10 bases lying between them. The CDR3 extends over 14 amino acids. Germline values: CDR1 SGDLS, CDR2 YYNGEE. The CDR3 reads CASSADGWNTEAFF. CDR3 in DNA: TGTGCCAGCAGCGCAGACGGTTGGAACACTGAAGCTTTCTTT.

CDR3 nucleotides: TGTGCAACCTCACTGGGAGCGGATGACACCGGGGAGCTGTTTTTT. Its protein product is CATSLGADDTGELFF. The rearrangement uses TRBV7-9 and TRBJ2-2; maybe TRBD2 (5 bases). The CDR3 is 15 residues long. Germline V CDR1 and CDR2: SEHNR, FQNEAQ (reference sequence).

For the CDR3, the DNA is TGTGCCATCAGTGATTTTAGTTACGAGCAGTACTTC. It is translated as CAISDFSYEQYF. The chain uses TRBV10-3 and TRBJ2-7; unclear D gene. V was clipped by 3 bases and J by 4 bases, with 7 bases between them. The CDR3 loop spans 12 amino acids. Per germline, CDR1 ENHRY and CDR2 SYGVKD.

The V gene is TRBV2, the J gene TRBJ2-7; no clear D. The CDR3 is 11 residues long. With 4 bases removed from V and 6 bases from J, the gap between germline ends came to 7 bases. The germline V gene has CDR1 SNHLY and CDR2 FYNNEI. This CDR3 reads CASSAVGEQYF. As DNA, the CDR3 is TGTGCCAGCAGTGCCGTCGGCGAGCAGTACTTC.

The chain is built from TRBV5-1 and TRBJ2-3; D is undetermined. The length of the CDR3 is 13 residues. The V gene lost 2 bases and the J gene lost 2 bases, with 6 bases spanning the gap. Germline values: CDR1 SGHRS, CDR2 YFSETQ. CDR3 sequence: CASSFQDTDTQYF. The CDR3 bases are TGCGCCAGCAGCTTCCAAGACACAGATACGCAGTATTTT.

The V and J genes are TRBV30 and TRBJ1-1; D gene uncertain. V shed 8 bases and J shed 1 base, with 14 bases lying between them. Germline V gene lookup returns CDR1 GTSNPN and CDR2 SVGIG (reference sequence). The CDR3 totals 13 residues. The CDR3 region is CAQKRGGNTEAFF. The CDR3 DNA sequence: TGTGCCCAAAAGCGTGGCGGGAACACTGAAGCTTTCTTT.

The DNA for the CDR3 is TGCGCCAGCAGCTTCGGGACAGGGGGCGAAGAGACCCAGTACTTC. This sequence encodes CASSFGTGGEETQYF. The chain is built from TRBV5-1 and TRBJ2-5; TRBD1 agrees at 12 bases. This CDR3 region has 15 residues. Losses at the gene ends were 2 bases for V and 3 bases for J; bases not matched to a gene: 2. Germline V gene lookup returns CDR1 SGHRS and CDR2 YFSETQ.

The genes are TRBV18 and TRBJ2-7; 12 bases line up with TRBD2. The ends lost 3 bases at V and 5 bases at J; junction bases unmatched: 5. Germline V gene data show CDR1 as KGHSH and CDR2 as LQKENI. CDR3 length: 15 amino acids. For the CDR3, the DNA is TGTGCCAGCTCACCGACTAGCGGGAGCCTGAACGAGCAGTACTTC. Protein product: CASSPTSGSLNEQYF.

The chain employs TRBV28 and TRBJ2-2; D remains ambiguous. The CDR3 totals 14 residues. Trimming stripped 3 bases from V and 0 bases from J, with 5 bases between. Germline V gene lookup returns CDR1 MDHEN and CDR2 SYDVKM. The CDR3 protein is CASSFTANTGELFF. The CDR3 DNA reads TGTGCCAGCAGTTTTACAGCGAACACCGGGGAGCTGTTTTTT.

The chain couples TRBV15 to TRBJ2-5, with TRBD1 identical over 7 bases. CDR3 length equals 15 residues. The V gene end was trimmed by 2 bases and the J gene end by 1 base; junction bases not matched to a gene: 4. In germline, CDR1 is LNHNV, CDR2 YYDKDF (reference sequence). The CDR3 DNA reads as TGTGCCACCAGCAGATCGACAGGGATCCAAGAGACCCAGTACTTC. Its protein product is CATSRSTGIQETQYF.